This T cell receptor beta chain was sequenced for a study of Graves' ophthalmopathy and Graves' hyperthyroidism. Study-level points and caveats: Also, most clonotypes expanded in the thyroid above 0.001 frequency appeared in blood.

Patients were left out if they had other autoimmune diseases, uncontrolled infections, pregnancy or lactation. Diagnosis was based on clinical symptoms, serum thyroxine, TRAb, thyroid ultrasound and orbital computed tomography. Someone took the PBMCs out of 10 ml of fresh peripheral blood. Beta-chain TCR CDR3 regions were amplified from RNA transcripts. Amplification began with first-round RT-PCR using HTBI primers, then second-round multiplex PCR was performed. TCRdb reanalysed the multiplex PCR reads using MiXCR and keeps one entry per CDR3 protein. Found here are 150,000 to 200,000 distinct CDR3 sequences, roughly two fifths of them singletons; the top ten hold about 9.5%. The germline gives CDR1 SEHNR, CDR2 FQNEAQ (reference sequence). This CDR3 comprises 12 residues. As regards this clonotype: The antigen remains unidentified. A junction boundary mismatches the germline segment, possibly from a read error.

This receptor was taken from a man aged 25 to 40 with Graves' ophthalmopathy. What was sequenced was peripheral blood. The chain carries TRBV7-9 and TRBJ2-7; D ambiguous. CDR3 sequence: CASSGRSYGQYF. Here the CDR3 DNA reads TGTGCCAGCAGCGGCCGCTCCTACGGGCAGTACTTC.